The rows below give T cell receptor beta chains drawn from one sample of a study of cytomegalovirus exposure and HLA in healthy donors. Some clones are missing from TCRdb's copy, which holds only in-frame ones; the method was immunoSEQ multiplex PCR. The sample lists some 140,000 clones, 80% to 90% occurring once. Specimen: PBMCs. These receptors came from a woman in her twenties or thirties in good health and CMV-seronegative. Both conserved end residues are part of each CDR3. Each record gives: D gene, V gene, clone size, J gene, CDR3 DNA, CDR3 protein. A D gene is named only where the DNA matches it firmly. Expanded clones get a size class; other rows say once, few or many, or leave the size out.

d_gene: TRBD1
v_gene: TRBV9
abundance: -
j_gene: TRBJ1-2
CDR3nt: TGTGCCAGCAGCGCAGGGACCGGGACAGTCTATGGCTACACCTTC
CDR3aa: CASSAGTGTVYGYTF

d_gene: TRBD1
v_gene: TRBV4-3
abundance: -
j_gene: TRBJ2-7
CDR3nt: TGCGCCAGCAGCCAGGGACAGGAAACCCAGCAGTACTTC
CDR3aa: CASSQGQETQQYF

d_gene: TRBD2
v_gene: TRBV5-4
abundance: -
j_gene: TRBJ2-1
CDR3nt: TGTGCCAGCAGCTCCAGACTAGCGGGAGGTCTCACTGAGCAGTTCTTC
CDR3aa: CASSSRLAGGLTEQFF

d_gene: -
v_gene: TRBV7-6
abundance: -
j_gene: TRBJ1-1
CDR3nt: TGTGCCAGCAGCTTAGCGGACACCATGGAGACTGAAGCTTTCTTT
CDR3aa: CASSLADTMETEAFF

d_gene: -
v_gene: TRBV28
abundance: -
j_gene: TRBJ2-7
CDR3nt: TGTGCCAGCAGTTCCTTCCCTATTGGGCAGGGTGACGAGCAGTACTTC
CDR3aa: CASSSFPIGQGDEQYF

d_gene: -
v_gene: TRBV9
abundance: -
j_gene: TRBJ1-1
CDR3nt: TGTGCCAGCAGCGTAGTGTCAGGGGCCACTGAAGCTTTCTTT
CDR3aa: CASSVVSGATEAFF

d_gene: TRBD2
v_gene: TRBV4-2
abundance: -
j_gene: TRBJ2-7
CDR3nt: TGTGCCAGCAGCCAGCTCCTAGCGGGAGGTAAATACGAGCAGTACTTC
CDR3aa: CASSQLLAGGKYEQYF

d_gene: -
v_gene: TRBV13
abundance: -
j_gene: TRBJ1-3
CDR3nt: TGTGCCAGCAGCTTCAAGCTGAGCGGTCACCGAGGTGGAAACACCATATATTTT
CDR3aa: CASSFKLSGHRGGNTIYF

d_gene: TRBD2
v_gene: TRBV19
abundance: once
j_gene: TRBJ2-1
CDR3nt: TGTGCCAGTAGTACCCCTTTACTAGCGGGAGGGCCGCTAAATGAGCAGTTCTTC
CDR3aa: CASSTPLLAGGPLNEQFF

d_gene: -
v_gene: TRBV28
abundance: -
j_gene: TRBJ1-5
CDR3nt: TGTGCCAGCAGTTTATTGGGGGCCAGTCAGCCCCAGCATTTT
CDR3aa: CASSLLGASQPQHF

d_gene: -
v_gene: TRBV7-2
abundance: -
j_gene: TRBJ2-1
CDR3nt: TGTGCCAGCAGCTTAACTAGGCTCAATGAGCAGTTCTTC
CDR3aa: CASSLTRLNEQFF

d_gene: TRBD1
v_gene: TRBV6-5
abundance: -
j_gene: TRBJ2-1
CDR3nt: TGTGCCAGCAGTTCAACAGGGGGCTTCTTCAACAATGAGCAGTTCTTC
CDR3aa: CASSSTGGFFNNEQFF

d_gene: -
v_gene: TRBV5-1
abundance: -
j_gene: TRBJ2-7
CDR3nt: TGCGCCAGCAGCACCCCGGACACCTACGAGCAGTACTTC
CDR3aa: CASSTPDTYEQYF

d_gene: -
v_gene: TRBV30
abundance: -
j_gene: TRBJ2-7
CDR3nt: TGTGCCTGGAGCACGGTTAGCACCTACGAGCAGTACTTC
CDR3aa: CAWSTVSTYEQYF

d_gene: TRBD1
v_gene: TRBV5-6
abundance: -
j_gene: TRBJ1-1
CDR3nt: TGTGCCAGCAGAGGGGGACAGGGGTTCACTGAAGCTTTCTTT
CDR3aa: CASRGGQGFTEAFF

d_gene: TRBD2
v_gene: TRBV7-8
abundance: -
j_gene: TRBJ2-2
CDR3nt: TGTGCCAGCAGCCGTCTACTAGCGCGCACCGGGGAGCTGTTTTTT
CDR3aa: CASSRLLARTGELFF

d_gene: -
v_gene: TRBV12-5
abundance: -
j_gene: TRBJ1-2
CDR3nt: TGTGCTAGTGGTTTGGTGAAGAACGAGGAGGTCTATGGCTACACCTTC
CDR3aa: CASGLVKNEEVYGYTF